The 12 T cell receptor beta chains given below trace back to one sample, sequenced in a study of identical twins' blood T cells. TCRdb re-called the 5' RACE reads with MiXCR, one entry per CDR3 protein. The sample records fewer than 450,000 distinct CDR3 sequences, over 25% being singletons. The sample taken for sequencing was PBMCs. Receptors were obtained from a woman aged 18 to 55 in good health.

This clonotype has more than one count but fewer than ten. CDR3 in DNA: TGTGCCAGCAGCCAGGACAGGGGAACTTACGAGCAGTACTTC. The encoded protein is CASSQDRGTYEQYF. The genes are TRBV2 and TRBJ2-7, with 9 bases that match TRBD1. The CDR3 loop spans 14 amino acids. V lost 6 bases to trimming and J lost 4 bases; unmatched junction nucleotides: 7. CDR1 is SNHLY and CDR2 is FYNNEI in the germline V gene.

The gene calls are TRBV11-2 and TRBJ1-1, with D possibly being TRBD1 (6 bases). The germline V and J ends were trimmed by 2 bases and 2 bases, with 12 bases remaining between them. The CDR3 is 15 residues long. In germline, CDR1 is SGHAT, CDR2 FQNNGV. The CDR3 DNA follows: TGTGCCAGCAGCTTATTCATACAGGGCAACACTGAAGCTTTCTTT. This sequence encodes CASSLFIQGNTEAFF.

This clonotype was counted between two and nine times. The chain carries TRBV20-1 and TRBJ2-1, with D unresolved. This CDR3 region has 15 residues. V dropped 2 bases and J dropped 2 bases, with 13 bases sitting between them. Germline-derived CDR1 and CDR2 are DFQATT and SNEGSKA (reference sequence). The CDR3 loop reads CSARLFTSAYNEQFF. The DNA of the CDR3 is TGCAGTGCTAGACTCTTCACCTCGGCCTACAATGAGCAGTTCTTC.

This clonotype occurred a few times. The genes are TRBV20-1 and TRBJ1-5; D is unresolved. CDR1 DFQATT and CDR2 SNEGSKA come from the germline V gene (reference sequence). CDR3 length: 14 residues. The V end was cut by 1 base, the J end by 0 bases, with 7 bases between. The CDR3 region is CSARGSSSNQPQHF. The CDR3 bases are TGCAGTGCTAGAGGATCAAGTAGCAATCAGCCCCAGCATTTT.

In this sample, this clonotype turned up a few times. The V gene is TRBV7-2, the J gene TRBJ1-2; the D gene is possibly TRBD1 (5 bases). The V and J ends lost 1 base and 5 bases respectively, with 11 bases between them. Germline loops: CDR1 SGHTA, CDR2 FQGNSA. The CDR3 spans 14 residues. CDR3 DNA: TGTGCCAGCAGCTTAGAGGGGATTTGGTATGGCTACACCTTC. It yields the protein CASSLEGIWYGYTF. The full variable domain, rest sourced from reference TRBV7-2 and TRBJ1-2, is GAGVSQSPSNKVTEKGKDVELRCDPISGHTALYWYRQSLGQGLEFLIYFQGNSAPDKSGLPSDRFSAERTGGSVSTLTIQRTQQEDSAVYLCASSLEGIWYGYTFGSGTRLTVV.

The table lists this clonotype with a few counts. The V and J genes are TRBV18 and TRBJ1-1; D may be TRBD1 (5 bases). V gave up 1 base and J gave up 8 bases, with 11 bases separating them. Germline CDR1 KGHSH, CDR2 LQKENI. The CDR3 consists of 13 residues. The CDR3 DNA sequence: TGTGCCAGCTCACCACAGGGGAATTTGGAAGCTTTCTTT. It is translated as CASSPQGNLEAFF.

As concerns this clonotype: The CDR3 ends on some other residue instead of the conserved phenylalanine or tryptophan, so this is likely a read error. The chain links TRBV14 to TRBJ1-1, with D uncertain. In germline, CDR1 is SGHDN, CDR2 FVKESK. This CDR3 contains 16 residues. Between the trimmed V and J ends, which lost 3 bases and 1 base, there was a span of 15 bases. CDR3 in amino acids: CASSHTWGRENTEAFS. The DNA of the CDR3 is TGTGCCAGCAGCCACACTTGGGGTCGGGAGAACACTGAAGCTTTCTCT.

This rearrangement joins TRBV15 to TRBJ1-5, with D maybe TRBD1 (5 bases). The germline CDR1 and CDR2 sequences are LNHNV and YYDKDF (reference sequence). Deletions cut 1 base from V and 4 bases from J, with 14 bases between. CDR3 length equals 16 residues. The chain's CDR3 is CATSRGSGQSNQPQHF. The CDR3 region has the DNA TGTGCCACCAGCAGAGGTTCGGGGCAGTCTAATCAGCCCCAGCATTTT. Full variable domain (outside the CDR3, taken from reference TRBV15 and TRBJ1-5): DAMVIQNPRYQVTQFGKPVTLSCSQTLNHNVMYWYQQKSSQAPKLLFHYYDKDFNNEADTPDNFQSRRPNTSFCFLDIRSPGLGDTAMYLCATSRGSGQSNQPQHFGDGTRLSIL.

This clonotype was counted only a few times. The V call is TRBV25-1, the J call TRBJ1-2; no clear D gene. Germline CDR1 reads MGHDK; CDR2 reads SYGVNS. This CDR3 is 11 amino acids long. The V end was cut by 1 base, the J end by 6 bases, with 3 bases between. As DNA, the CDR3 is TGTGCCAGCAGTGAATTCAATGGCTACACCTTC. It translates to CASSEFNGYTF.

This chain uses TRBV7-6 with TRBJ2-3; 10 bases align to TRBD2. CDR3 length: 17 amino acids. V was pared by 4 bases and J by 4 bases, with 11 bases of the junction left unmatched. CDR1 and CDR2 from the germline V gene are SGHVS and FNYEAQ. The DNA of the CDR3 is TGTGCCAGCAGCTCCCTGGGGAGAGCGGGGGGGCCAGATACGCAGTATTTT. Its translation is CASSSLGRAGGPDTQYF.

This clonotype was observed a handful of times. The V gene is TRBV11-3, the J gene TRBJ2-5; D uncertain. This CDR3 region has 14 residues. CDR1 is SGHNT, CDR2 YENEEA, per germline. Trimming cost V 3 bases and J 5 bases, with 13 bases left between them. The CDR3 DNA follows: TGTGCCAGCAGCTTTCGGTTAACGGCCGAGACCCAGTACTTC. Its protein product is CASSFRLTAETQYF.

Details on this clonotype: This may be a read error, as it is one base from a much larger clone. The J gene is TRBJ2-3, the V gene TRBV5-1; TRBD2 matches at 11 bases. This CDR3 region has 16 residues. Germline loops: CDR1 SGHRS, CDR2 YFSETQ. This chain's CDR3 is CSSSMGLADSTDTQYF. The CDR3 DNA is TGCTCCAGCAGCATGGGACTAGCGGATAGCACAGATACGCAGTATTTT.